The 20 T cell receptor beta chains given below trace back to one sample, sequenced in a study of T cell responses to AZD1222 COVID-19 vaccine. The data were produced by immunoSEQ multiplex PCR, yet TCRdb's version contains in-frame clones alone and is incomplete. The sample consists of tens of thousands of clones, around nine tenths of them appearing once. The specimen was peripheral blood, collected on day 0 of MenACWY control vaccination. The source of these receptors is an adult in good health.

This clone was counted between two and nine times. V gene TRBV6-1 combines with J gene TRBJ2-3; tentatively, D is TRBD2 (5 bases). V was shortened by 3 bases and J by 4 bases, with 14 bases between the two germline ends. CDR3 length: 15 residues. Germline assignment: CDR1 MNHNS and CDR2 SASEGT. The CDR3: CASSEILGSADTQYF. The CDR3 region has the DNA TGTGCCAGCAGTGAGATCTTGGGGAGCGCAGATACGCAGTATTTT.

CDR3 sequence (DNA): TGTGCCACCAGTGATCCTACAGGGATCGGTGAGCAGTTCTTC. Translated: CATSDPTGIGEQFF. The gene calls are TRBV24-1 and TRBJ2-1, with D possibly being TRBD1 (6 bases). This CDR3 region has 14 residues. V lost 3 bases to trimming and J lost 9 bases, with 14 bases between them. CDR1 is KGHDR, CDR2 SFDVKD, per germline.

J is TRBJ1-5 and V is TRBV2; D unclear. Germline V gene data show CDR1 as SNHLY and CDR2 as FYNNEI. The germline V and J ends were trimmed by 2 bases and 4 bases, with 6 bases remaining between them. The length of the CDR3 is 13 residues. CDR3 region: CASSEYGNQPQHF. CDR3 bases: TGTGCCAGCAGTGAATACGGAAATCAGCCCCAGCATTTT.

The CDR3 region has the DNA TGTGCCAGCGGCCCTTCTGGGAGCACTGAAGCTTTCTTT. Translated, it gives CASGPSGSTEAFF. The rearrangement links TRBV27 to TRBJ1-1; the D is unclear. In germline, CDR1 is MNHEY, CDR2 SMNVEV (reference sequence). V dropped 8 bases and J dropped 4 bases, with 14 bases sitting between them. The CDR3 is 13 residues long.

This chain connects TRBV6-5 to TRBJ2-3, with 8 bases that match TRBD2. CDR3 length: 15 residues. Germline lookup yields CDR1 MNHEY and CDR2 SVGAGI. Germline trimming cut 6 bases from V and 3 bases from J; bases unmatched to any gene: 8. CDR3 residues: CASRSPSGGTDTQYF. The CDR3 nucleotides are TGTGCCAGCAGATCCCCTTCGGGAGGGACAGATACGCAGTATTTT.

This chain links TRBV15 with TRBJ2-7, with 9 bases aligning to TRBD1. Trimming at V came to 2 bases and at J to 7 bases, leaving 9 bases not matched to a gene. This CDR3 region has 15 residues. Germline CDR1 and CDR2: LNHNV and YYDKDF (reference sequence). The CDR3 is CATSRPGQGSREQYF. The CDR3 DNA sequence: TGTGCCACCAGCAGACCTGGACAGGGGAGCAGGGAGCAGTACTTC. Combining the CDR3 with reference TRBV15 and TRBJ2-7 gives the whole variable domain DAMVIQNPRYQVTQFGKPVTLSCSQTLNHNVMYWYQQKSSQAPKLLFHYYDKDFNNEADTPDNFQSRRPNTSFCFLDIRSPGLGDTAMYLCATSRPGQGSREQYFGPGTRLTVT.

This chain connects TRBV12-3 or TRBV12-4 to TRBJ1-2; D possibly corresponds to TRBD1 (6 bases). The CDR3 is made up of 11 amino acids. V shed 6 bases and J shed 7 bases, with 9 bases lying between them. CDR3 protein: CASRLRGGYTF. Written as DNA, the CDR3 is TGTGCCAGCAGGCTCAGGGGTGGCTACACCTTC.

This clone was seen only once. The chain links TRBV19 to TRBJ2-1; D call uncertain. Germline V gene data show CDR1 as LNHDA and CDR2 as SQIVND (reference sequence). The CDR3 spans 16 residues. The V end lost 0 bases, the J end lost 4 bases, and 13 bases lay between the germline ends. CDR3 protein: CASSIDPGSSYNEQFF. The CDR3 DNA reads TGTGCCAGTAGTATAGATCCAGGCAGTAGTTACAATGAGCAGTTCTTC.

A single count supports this clone. J is TRBJ2-2 and V is TRBV19; the D gene is possibly TRBD1 (6 bases). Looked up from germline, CDR1 is LNHDA and CDR2 is SQIVND (reference sequence). Trimming cost V 4 bases and J 4 bases, with 13 bases left between them. CDR3 length equals 15 residues. CDR3 region: CASSRGQGITGELFF. The CDR3 region has the DNA TGTGCCAGTAGTAGGGGGCAGGGGATCACCGGGGAGCTGTTTTTT.

This chain links TRBV5-4 with TRBJ2-2; 14 nucleotides align to TRBD2. Germline lookup yields CDR1 SGHNT and CDR2 YYREEE (reference sequence). This CDR3 region has 17 residues. J gave up 5 bases and V 4 bases, and 7 bases lay outside the gene matches. The CDR3 protein is CASSPTSGRGGTGELFF. The CDR3 DNA is TGTGCCAGCAGCCCGACTAGCGGGAGGGGTGGGACCGGGGAGCTGTTTTTT.

This rearrangement joins TRBV5-4 to TRBJ1-2, with D possibly being TRBD1 (6 bases). The length of the CDR3 is 13 residues. Germline values: CDR1 SGHNT, CDR2 YYREEE (reference sequence). Trimming cost V 3 bases and J 7 bases, with 13 bases left between them. CDR3 in amino acids: CASSSSGEGGYTF. In DNA form, the CDR3 reads TGTGCCAGCAGCTCCTCAGGGGAAGGTGGCTACACCTTC.

The chain carries TRBV19 and TRBJ1-5; D is perhaps TRBD1 (6 bases). V lost 11 bases and J lost 4, with 18 bases in between. Germline V CDR1 and CDR2: LNHDA, SQIVND (reference sequence). The CDR3 extends over 14 amino acids. CDR3: CAGRPTGLNQPQHF. In DNA form, the CDR3 reads TGTGCCGGTCGTCCGACAGGCCTGAATCAGCCCCAGCATTTT.

With respect to this clone: A much larger clone lies one base from this, so it may be a read error. The identical CDR3 is also encoded by other nucleotide sequences in the sample. This rearrangement joins TRBV6-5 to TRBJ1-5; D is undetermined. V shed 0 bases and J shed 5 bases, with 5 bases lying between them. This CDR3 comprises 13 residues. In germline, CDR1 is MNHEY, CDR2 SVGAGI. The CDR3 spells CASSYSRDQPQHF. The CDR3 nucleotides are TGTGCCAGCAGTTACTCACGGGATCAGCCCCAGCATTTT.

This sequence joins TRBV5-6 and TRBJ1-2; weak D call: TRBD1 (5 bases). V was pared by 2 bases and J by 4 bases, with 12 bases between. The CDR3 consists of 14 residues. CDR1 and CDR2 (germline): SGHDT, YYEEEE. CDR3 in amino acids: CASSFGTGSYGYTF. In DNA, the CDR3 is TGTGCCAGCAGCTTCGGGACGGGATCCTATGGCTACACCTTC.

This chain joins TRBV12-3 or TRBV12-4 and TRBJ1-4; D gene uncertain. This CDR3 region has 13 residues. V was pared by 6 bases and J by 7 bases, with 12 bases between. DNA for the CDR3: TGTGCCAGCAGGTTGGGAATAAGTGAAAAACTGTTTTTT. Its protein product is CASRLGISEKLFF.

V and J are TRBV7-9 and TRBJ2-1, with D possibly being TRBD1 (5 bases). Germline V lookup: CDR1 SEHNR, CDR2 FQNEAQ (reference sequence). The ends were cut back, 7 bases at V and 10 bases at J, with 14 bases in the middle. The CDR3 is 12 residues long. The DNA for the CDR3 is TGTGCCAGCATCACCCCAGGGATGGAGCAGTTCTTC. Protein sequence: CASITPGMEQFF.

The genes are TRBV7-2 and TRBJ2-2; no definite D call. The CDR3 runs 13 residues. Germline loops: CDR1 SGHTA, CDR2 FQGNSA. The V gene lost 7 bases and the J gene lost 5 bases, with 11 bases spanning the gap. The CDR3 bases are TGTGCCAGCACCCTACTTAGGACCGGGGAGCTGTTTTTT. It encodes CASTLLRTGELFF. Variable domain in full (rest from reference TRBV7-2 and TRBJ2-2): GAGVSQSPSNKVTEKGKDVELRCDPISGHTALYWYRQSLGQGLEFLIYFQGNSAPDKSGLPSDRFSAERTGGSVSTLTIQRTQQEDSAVYLCASTLLRTGELFFGEGSRLTVL.

The chain has TRBV7-2 and TRBJ2-5; 10 bases align to TRBD2. This CDR3 has 16 amino acids. The V segment lost 5 bases and the J segment 6 bases; nucleotides outside the gene matches: 12. Germline values: CDR1 SGHTA, CDR2 FQGNSA. CDR3 bases: TGTGCCAGCAGCACTTCTAGCGGGAGACCTTCAAAGACCCAGTACTTC. It specifies CASSTSSGRPSKTQYF.

The sample holds a few counts of this clone. The V gene is TRBV7-9, the J gene TRBJ2-7, with D tentatively TRBD1 (5 bases). Germline V lookup: CDR1 SEHNR, CDR2 FQNEAQ (reference sequence). The length of the CDR3 is 16 residues. The V end lost 4 bases, the J end lost 7 bases, and 23 bases lay between the germline ends. CDR3 region: CASSYTDWKSQGEQYF. DNA of the CDR3: TGTGCCAGCAGCTATACCGATTGGAAATCCCAGGGTGAGCAGTACTTC. Full variable domain (missing parts from reference TRBV7-9 and TRBJ2-7): DTGVSQNPRHKITKRGQNVTFRCDPISEHNRLYWYRQTLGQGPEFLTYFQNEAQLEKSRLLSDRFSAERPKGSFSTLEIQRTEQGDSAMYLCASSYTDWKSQGEQYFGPGTRLTVT.

In this sample, this clone turned up once. The chain links TRBV28 to TRBJ2-7; 8 nucleotides match TRBD2. The CDR3 contains 14 residues. Germline CDR1 reads MDHEN; CDR2 reads SYDVKM. V was pared by 4 bases and J by 3 bases, with 5 bases of the junction left unmatched. CDR3 region: CASSSGTRSYEQYF. CDR3 coding DNA: TGTGCCAGCAGTTCCGGGACTAGAAGCTACGAGCAGTACTTC. The variable domain in full, with the rest retrieved from reference TRBV28 and TRBJ2-7, is DVKVTQSSRYLVKRTGEKVFLECVQDMDHENMFWYRQDPGLGLRLIYFSYDVKMKEKGDIPEGYSVSREKKERFSLILESASTNQTSMYLCASSSGTRSYEQYFGPGTRLTVT.